These T cell receptor beta chains were read from a single sample in a study of T-cell memory formation after mild COVID-19. MiXCR, run by TCRdb on the 5' RACE reads, gives a single entry per CDR3 protein. The data show 250,000 or so distinct CDR3 sequences, with roughly 18% seen just once and about 21% held by the top ten. Sequenced: PBMCs or a T cell subset sorted from them (not recorded which). The receptor source for this set is a young man who had mild COVID-19 (a few samples of this study predate the infection). Cell type and time point are not known. Both conserved end residues are part of each CDR3. The D gene is left open where the match is weak. Rows may omit the clone size; those that give it use once, few, many or a size class.

d_gene | j_gene | v_gene | abundance | CDR3aa | CDR3nt
- | TRBJ1-1 | TRBV12-3/TRBV12-4 | few | CASSKQGLNTEAFF | TGTGCCAGCAGCAAACAGGGCCTGAACACTGAAGCTTTCTTT
- | TRBJ2-2 | TRBV4-3 | few | CASSQQGRYGTGELFF | TGCGCCAGCAGCCAACAGGGGCGCTACGGCACCGGGGAGCTGTTTTTT
TRBD2 | TRBJ2-3 | TRBV5-1 | - | CASSLERGDIDTQYF | TGCGCCAGCAGCTTGGAACGGGGGGATATAGATACGCAGTATTTT
TRBD1 | TRBJ2-1 | TRBV29-1 | - | CSVPGTGVHSNNEQFF | TGCAGCGTACCCGGGACAGGGGTCCACTCCAACAATGAGCAGTTCTTC
TRBD1 | TRBJ1-2 | TRBV6-1 | - | CASTGQGKNYGYTF | TGTGCCAGCACTGGACAGGGGAAGAACTATGGCTACACCTTC
TRBD1 | TRBJ2-2 | TRBV29-1 | few | CSVETGDTGELFF | TGCAGCGTTGAGACAGGGGACACCGGGGAGCTGTTTTTT
- | TRBJ2-5 | TRBV27 | - | CASRRPGGQETQYF | TGTGCCAGCCGCCGGCCTGGGGGGCAAGAGACCCAGTACTTC
- | TRBJ2-1 | TRBV4-3 | - | CASSPDPLSSYNEQFF | TGCGCCAGCAGCCCGGACCCTCTGAGCTCCTACAATGAGCAGTTCTTC
- | TRBJ2-3 | TRBV4-1 | many | CASSQGTVEPQYF | TGCGCCAGCAGCCAAGGGACAGTAGAGCCGCAGTATTTT
TRBD1 | TRBJ2-1 | TRBV20-1 | - | CSAQTGAASDEQFF | TGCAGTGCGCAGACAGGGGCGGCGTCGGATGAGCAGTTCTTC
- | TRBJ1-5 | TRBV12-3/TRBV12-4 | few | CASSLGQVGQPQHF | TGTGCCAGCAGTTTAGGACAGGTCGGTCAGCCCCAGCATTTT
TRBD1 | TRBJ2-1 | TRBV18 | few | CASSPPGQGLGLNEQFF | TGTGCCAGCTCACCGCCGGGACAGGGTTTAGGTTTGAATGAGCAGTTCTTC
TRBD2 | TRBJ2-3 | TRBV28 | many | CASSLTSGGAGTQYF | TGTGCCAGCAGTTTAACTAGCGGGGGGGCTGGTACGCAGTATTTT
- | TRBJ2-2 | TRBV18 | - | CASSLAAPNTGELFF | TGTGCCAGCTCACTGGCGGCCCCGAACACCGGGGAGCTGTTTTTT
TRBD1 | TRBJ2-7 | TRBV27 | many | CASSPYPTGGHYEQYF | TGTGCCAGCAGTCCCTACCCGACAGGGGGCCACTACGAGCAGTACTTC
- | TRBJ2-2 | TRBV12-3/TRBV12-4 | - | CASSFGWVTGELFF | TGTGCCAGCAGTTTTGGATGGGTGACCGGGGAGCTGTTTTTT
- | TRBJ1-3 | TRBV4-1 | - | CASSQGDGPSGNTIYF | TGCGCCAGCAGCCAAGGGGACGGGCCCTCTGGAAACACCATATATTTT
TRBD1 | TRBJ1-1 | TRBV12-3/TRBV12-4 | - | CASSSTGVYGTEAFF | TGTGCCAGCAGTTCCACAGGGGTTTACGGCACTGAAGCTTTCTTT
- | TRBJ2-3 | TRBV6-6 | few | CASRNPRDTQYF | TGTGCCAGCAGAAACCCCCGGGATACGCAGTATTTT
- | TRBJ2-3 | TRBV7-2 | - | CASSGGKGLNTDTQYF | TGTGCCAGCAGCGGAGGTAAAGGACTAAACACAGATACGCAGTATTTT
- | TRBJ2-5 | TRBV18 | few | CASSRAGSQETQYF | TGTGCCAGCTCACGCGCCGGGTCTCAAGAGACCCAGTACTTC
- | TRBJ2-7 | TRBV19 | many | CATSRFRHESYEQYF | TGTGCCACTTCCCGTTTTCGACACGAATCCTACGAGCAGTACTTC
- | TRBJ1-5 | TRBV19 | many | CASSPGVNQPQHF | TGTGCCAGTAGTCCAGGGGTAAATCAGCCCCAGCATTTT
- | TRBJ1-2 | TRBV5-1 | - | CASSLVSPGDGYTF | TGCGCCAGCAGCTTGGTTTCTCCCGGAGATGGCTACACCTTC
- | TRBJ1-2 | TRBV2 | few | CASSLAGDGYTF | TGTGCCAGCAGTTTGGCAGGGGATGGCTACACCTTC
TRBD1 | TRBJ1-1 | TRBV18 | few | CASSRGGPARRGLETEAFF | TGTGCCAGCTCACGAGGGGGCCCGGCCCGCAGGGGGCTGGAAACTGAAGCTTTCTTT
- | TRBJ2-3 | TRBV29-1 | many | CSVEALRGPTTDTQYF | TGCAGCGTTGAAGCCCTTCGGGGGCCGACAACAGATACGCAGTATTTT
- | TRBJ2-3 | TRBV11-2 | - | CASSLDPPPFGTDTQYF | TGTGCCAGCAGCCTAGACCCCCCGCCATTCGGCACAGATACGCAGTATTTT
TRBD1 | TRBJ1-1 | TRBV20-1 | few | CSARDGETGDTEAFF | TGCAGTGCTAGAGATGGGGAAACAGGGGACACTGAAGCTTTCTTT
- | TRBJ1-2 | TRBV12-3/TRBV12-4 | - | CASSPQTENYGYTF | TGTGCCAGCAGTCCCCAGACAGAGAACTATGGCTACACCTTC
- | TRBJ2-5 | TRBV7-2 | - | CASSPDRSQETQYF | TGTGCCAGCAGCCCCGACAGGTCTCAAGAGACCCAGTACTTC